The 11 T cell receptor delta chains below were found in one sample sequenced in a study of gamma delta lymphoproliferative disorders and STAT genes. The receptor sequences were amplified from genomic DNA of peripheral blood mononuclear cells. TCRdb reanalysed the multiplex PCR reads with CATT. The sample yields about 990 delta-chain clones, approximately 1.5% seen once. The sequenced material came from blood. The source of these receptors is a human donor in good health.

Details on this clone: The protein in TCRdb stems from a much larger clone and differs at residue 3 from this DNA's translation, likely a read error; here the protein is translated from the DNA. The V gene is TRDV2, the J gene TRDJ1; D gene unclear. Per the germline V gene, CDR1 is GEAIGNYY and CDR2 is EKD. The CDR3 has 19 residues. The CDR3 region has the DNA TGTGCCTATGACACCGTTGGTGCGGATTACGGCTCTTCCACCGATAAACTCATCTTT. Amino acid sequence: CAYDTVGADYGSSTDKLIF.

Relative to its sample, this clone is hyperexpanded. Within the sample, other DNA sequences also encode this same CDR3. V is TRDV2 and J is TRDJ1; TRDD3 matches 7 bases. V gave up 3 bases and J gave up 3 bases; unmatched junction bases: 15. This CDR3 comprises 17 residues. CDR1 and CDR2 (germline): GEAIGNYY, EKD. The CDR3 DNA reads TGTGCCTGTGACGGCCCGGGGGATGATTTTTTCGCCGATAAACTCATCTTT. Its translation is CACDGPGDDFFADKLIF.

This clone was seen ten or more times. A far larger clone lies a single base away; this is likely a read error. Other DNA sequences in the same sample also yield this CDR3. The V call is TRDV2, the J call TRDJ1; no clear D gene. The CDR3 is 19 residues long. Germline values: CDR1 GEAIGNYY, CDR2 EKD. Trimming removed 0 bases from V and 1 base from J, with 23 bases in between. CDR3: CACDTVGADYGSSTDKLIF. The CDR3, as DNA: TGTGCCTGTGACACCGTTGGCGCGGATTACGGCTCTTCCACCGATAAACTCATCTTT.

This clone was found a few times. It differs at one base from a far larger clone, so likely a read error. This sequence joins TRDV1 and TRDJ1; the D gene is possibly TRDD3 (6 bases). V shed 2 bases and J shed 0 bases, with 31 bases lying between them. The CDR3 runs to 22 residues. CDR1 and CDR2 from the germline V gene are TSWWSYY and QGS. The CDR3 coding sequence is TGTGCTCTTGGGGAAAAGAAAGGAGTCCACAGTAGGCTGGGGCTGTACACCGATAAACTCATCTTT. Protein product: CALGEKKGVHSRLGLYTDKLIF.

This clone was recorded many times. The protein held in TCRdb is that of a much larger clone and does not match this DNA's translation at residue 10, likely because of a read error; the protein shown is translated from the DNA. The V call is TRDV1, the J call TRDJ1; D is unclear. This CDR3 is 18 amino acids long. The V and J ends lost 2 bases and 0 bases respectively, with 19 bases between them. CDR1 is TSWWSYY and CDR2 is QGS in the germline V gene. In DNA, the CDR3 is TGTGCTCTTGGGGAAAGAAGAGGGTTCTTTAAGTACACCGATAAACTCATCTTT. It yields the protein CALGERRGFFKYTDKLIF.

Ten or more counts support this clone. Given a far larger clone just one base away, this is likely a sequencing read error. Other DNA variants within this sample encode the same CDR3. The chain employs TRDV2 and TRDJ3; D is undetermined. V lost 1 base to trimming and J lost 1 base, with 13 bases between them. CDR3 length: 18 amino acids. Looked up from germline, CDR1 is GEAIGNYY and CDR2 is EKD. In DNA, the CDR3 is TGTGCCTGTGACACTGGAGGATGGAAGTCCTGGGACACCCGACAGATGTTTTTC. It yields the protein CACDTGGWKSWDTRQMFF.

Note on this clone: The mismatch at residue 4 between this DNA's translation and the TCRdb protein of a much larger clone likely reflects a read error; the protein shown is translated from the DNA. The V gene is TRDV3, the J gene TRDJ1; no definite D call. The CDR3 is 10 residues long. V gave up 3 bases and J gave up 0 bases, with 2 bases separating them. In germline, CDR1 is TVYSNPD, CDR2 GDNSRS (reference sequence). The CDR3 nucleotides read TGTGCCTTCAACACCGATAAACTCATCTTT. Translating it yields CAFNTDKLIF. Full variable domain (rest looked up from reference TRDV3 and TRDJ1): CDKVTQSSPDQTVASGSEVVLLCTYDTVYSNPDLFWYRIRPDYSFQFVFYGDNSRSEGADFTQGRFSVKHILTQKAFHLVISPVRTEDSATYYCAFNTDKLIFGKGTRVTVEP.

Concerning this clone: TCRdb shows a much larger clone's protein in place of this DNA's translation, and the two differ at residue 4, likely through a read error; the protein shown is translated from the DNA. DNA for the CDR3: TGTGCCTGTAACGGTCCTGAGGGAACTCCGTACACCGATAAACTCATCTTT. It is translated as CACNGPEGTPYTDKLIF. The gene calls are TRDV2 and TRDJ1; no clear D gene. With 6 bases removed from V and 0 bases from J, the gap between germline ends came to 22 bases. The CDR3 loop spans 17 amino acids. Germline CDR1 is GEAIGNYY and CDR2 is EKD.

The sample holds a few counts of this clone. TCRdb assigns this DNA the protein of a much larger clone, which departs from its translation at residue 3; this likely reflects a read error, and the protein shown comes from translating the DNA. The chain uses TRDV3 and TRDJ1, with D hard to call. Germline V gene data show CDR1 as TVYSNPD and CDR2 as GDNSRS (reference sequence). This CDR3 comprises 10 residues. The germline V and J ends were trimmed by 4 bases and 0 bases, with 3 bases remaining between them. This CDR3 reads CACDTDKLIF. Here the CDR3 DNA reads TGTGCCTGCGACACCGATAAACTCATCTTT.

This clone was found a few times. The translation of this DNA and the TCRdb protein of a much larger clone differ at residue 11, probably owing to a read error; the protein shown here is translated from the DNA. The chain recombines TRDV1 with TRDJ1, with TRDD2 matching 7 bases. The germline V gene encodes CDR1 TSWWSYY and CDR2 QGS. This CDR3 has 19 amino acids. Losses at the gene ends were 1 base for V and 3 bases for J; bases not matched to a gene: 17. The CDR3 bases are TGTGCTCTTGGGGAACAATTCCTACCGGGGAATACCGGAGCCGATAAACTCATCTTT. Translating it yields CALGEQFLPGNTGADKLIF.

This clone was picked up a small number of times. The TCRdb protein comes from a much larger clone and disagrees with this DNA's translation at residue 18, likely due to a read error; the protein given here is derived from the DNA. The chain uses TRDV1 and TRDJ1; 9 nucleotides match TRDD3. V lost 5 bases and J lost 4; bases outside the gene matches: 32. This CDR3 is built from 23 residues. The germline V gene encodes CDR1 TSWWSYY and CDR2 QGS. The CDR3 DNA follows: TGTGCTCTTGGGAGACCTAGAAGCTATCTCCACCTGGACGGGGGATACTACATCGATAAACTCATCTTT. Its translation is CALGRPRSYLHLDGGYYIDKLIF.